This T cell receptor (beta chain) comes out of a study of spatial heterogeneity in lung cancer. Study background: Sequencing consistently turned up more beta-chain sequences than alpha-chain sequences. Across the raw uncorrected reads, a unique TCR and UMI combination was observed, on average, more than ten times.

Time point described: sample taken at primary tumor resection. In each case, whole RNA from tumor, nontumor lung or frozen PBMC was sequenced unsorted. Donors were roughly 70 untreated early-stage non-small cell lung cancer patients. From the 5' RACE reads, TCRdb called clonotypes with MiXCR, one entry per CDR3 protein. The sample has approximately 52,000 distinct CDR3 sequences, over 4.5% seen once. Per germline, CDR1 SGHRS and CDR2 YFSETQ. This CDR3 has 15 residues. V was pared by 4 bases and J by 4 bases, with 17 bases between. J is TRBJ2-5 and V is TRBV5-1; D unclear. The clonotype originates from a male donor with early-stage non-small cell lung cancer. Specimen: PBMCs, collected at surgery. CDR3 DNA: TGCGCCAGCAGCCCAGGTAGTTTAATCGGAGAGACCCAGTACTTC. Residues: CASSPGSLIGETQYF.